This TCR beta chain was retrieved from a study of T cell responses to AZD1222 COVID-19 vaccine. Clones were read by immunoSEQ multiplex PCR, and TCRdb kept only the in-frame ones, dropping some. The sample has 110,000 to 150,000 clones, about 86% seen once. This clone appeared a few times. Its antigen remains unidentified. General observations from the study: Repertoire collection took place solely once the T cell response had peaked. The CD4 TCRs associated with vaccination extended across spike and predominated at 160-218 and 743-854.

The CDR3 is 13 amino acids. Trimming took 6 bases from V and 7 from J, leaving 15 bases between them. Per germline, CDR1 MNHEY and CDR2 SVGEGT. This sequence was found in an adult in good health. The chain carries TRBV6-2 or TRBV6-3 and TRBJ1-2, with no clear D. The sample here was peripheral blood, taken on day 0 of AZD1222 vaccination. The CDR3 DNA is TGTGCCAGCAGCTTCGGAGGAGGGTCTGGCTACACCTTC. Translated, it gives CASSFGGGSGYTF.